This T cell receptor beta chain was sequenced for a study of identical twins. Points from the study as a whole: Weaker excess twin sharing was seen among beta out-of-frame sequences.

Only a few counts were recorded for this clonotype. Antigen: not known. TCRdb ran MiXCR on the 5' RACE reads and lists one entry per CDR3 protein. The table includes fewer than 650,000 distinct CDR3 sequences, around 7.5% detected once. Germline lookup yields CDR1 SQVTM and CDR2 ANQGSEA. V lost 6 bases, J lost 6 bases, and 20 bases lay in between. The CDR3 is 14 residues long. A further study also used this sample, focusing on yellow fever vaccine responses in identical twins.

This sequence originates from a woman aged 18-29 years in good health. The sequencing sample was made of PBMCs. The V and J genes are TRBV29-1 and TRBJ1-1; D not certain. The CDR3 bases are TGCAGCGTCGGCGAGACCGACGGCGGGGCTGAAGCTTTCTTT. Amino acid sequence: CSVGETDGGAEAFF.